What follows are 5 T cell receptor beta chains derived from one specimen sequenced in a study of blood T cells in healthy people across ages. Using a J-beta primer mix together with a sample-barcoded 5' primer, a second PCR was run for about 6 to 11 cycles. TCRdb redid the calling of the 5' RACE reads with MiXCR, one entry per CDR3 protein. There are around 820,000 distinct CDR3 sequences in the sample; just under 25% occur only once, and 3% to 4.5% lies in the top ten. A further study also used this sample, focusing on T cells of mothers and their children.

Input material: blood. The receptors stem from a boy under 18 in good health.

This clonotype was found a few times. The chain uses TRBV4-2 and TRBJ1-5; weak D call: TRBD1 (5 bases). Germline CDR1 and CDR2: LGHNA and YNFKEQ. Trimming shortened V by 0 bases and J by 9 bases, and 18 bases separated the two germline ends. The CDR3 sequence is 16 residues long. The CDR3 reads CASSQDSPQGDRPQHF. The DNA for the CDR3 is TGTGCCAGCAGCCAAGATTCCCCCCAGGGCGATCGGCCCCAGCATTTT.

This chain links TRBV20-1 with TRBJ2-5; 8 positions match TRBD1. This CDR3 has 15 amino acids. After removal of 6 bases from V and 4 bases from J, the junction contained 13 bases not matched to a gene. Germline V CDR1 and CDR2: DFQATT, SNEGSKA (reference sequence). As DNA, the CDR3 is TGCAGTGCAAATACGAGACAGGGGCCTCCAGAGACCCAGTACTTC. Its translation is CSANTRQGPPETQYF.

With respect to this clonotype: A read error may produce the germline difference seen at one junction end. The chain recombines TRBV4-3 with TRBJ2-3; D remains ambiguous. The CDR3 totals 16 residues. CDR1 and CDR2 from the germline V gene are LGHNA and YSLEER. CDR3 residues: CASNQGRAEHTDTQYF. CDR3 nucleotide sequence: TGCGCCAGCAACCAAGGTCGGGCGGAACACACAGATACGCAGTATTTT.

The gene calls are TRBV5-1 and TRBJ1-1; D unclear. Germline V gene lookup returns CDR1 SGHRS and CDR2 YFSETQ. CDR3 length: 15 amino acids. Between the trimmed V and J ends, which lost 1 base and 1 base, there was a span of 11 bases. CDR3 coding DNA: TGCGCCAGCAGCTTGACAGCGACCACGAACACTGAAGCTTTCTTT. It translates to CASSLTATTNTEAFF.

The V gene is TRBV28, the J gene TRBJ2-7; D may be TRBD1 (6 bases). The CDR3 consists of 14 residues. Germline V gene data show CDR1 as MDHEN and CDR2 as SYDVKM. V lost 3 bases and J lost 3, with 12 bases in between. The CDR3 nucleotides are TGTGCCAGCAGTTTTGTCGCAGGGGACTACGAGCAGTACTTC. Encoded protein: CASSFVAGDYEQYF.